The TCR beta chain described here comes from a study of T cell repertoires in cytomegalovirus infection (dated by TCRdb to about 2019). Context from the whole study: Alongside well-studied HLA-B-restricted epitopes, the peptide stimulations were aimed at recently identified HLA-C-restricted CMV epitopes, whose presentation resists viral immunomodulation. The HLA type of each donor mattered for the analysis, because public TCR beta signatures pointed to carriage of CMV infection along with the matching HLA type.

The label giving this sample's treatment or condition can be read as: in vitro stimulation with specific CMV peptide epitopes to enrich CMV-specific T cells. The study at large found these results: The ex vivo response was dominated by HLA-C-restricted CMV-specific TCR beta clonotypes, which also provided the single most frequent clonotype in two of eight donors. Cumulative frequency of public TCR beta family members discriminated carriers of CMV infection plus the relevant HLA type in this cohort and an independent roughly 330-donor cohort.

According to the germline V gene, CDR1 reads SGHTA and CDR2 reads FQGNSA. The junction shows trimming of 4 bases on V and 5 bases on J, and the gene matches do not reach 5 bases of it. Including the terminal cysteine and phenylalanine, the CDR3 comprises 14 residues. The CDR3 DNA has 42 bases and is translated from base 1. As regards this clonotype: What antigen it recognizes has not been identified. A much more abundant neighbour one base away suggests this may be a read error.

The sequencing machine was an Illumina HiSeq 1500. The public reads were quality trimmed at Q25 with fastp and then assembled into clones with MiXCR by TCRdb, keeping productive beta chains. Merged by CDR3 protein, the rows form single entries marked with the most common genes and DNA. The sample contains approximately 910,000 distinct CDR3 sequences, around 31% of them found a single time. The ten biggest clones cover around an eighth of the sample. The chain is encoded by TRBV7-2 joined to TRBJ2-3; 8 middle bases align to TRBD1. This clonotype was obtained from a human donor in good health (CMV status not recorded). Some clones in this sample may be carry-over from other donors' samples. The sample here was cultured CD8+ T cells from PBMCs, taken from culture after CMV antigen stimulation. The bases are TGTGCCAGCAGCTCGACAGGGGCCATAGATACGCAGTATTTT. Its translation is CASSSTGAIDTQYF.